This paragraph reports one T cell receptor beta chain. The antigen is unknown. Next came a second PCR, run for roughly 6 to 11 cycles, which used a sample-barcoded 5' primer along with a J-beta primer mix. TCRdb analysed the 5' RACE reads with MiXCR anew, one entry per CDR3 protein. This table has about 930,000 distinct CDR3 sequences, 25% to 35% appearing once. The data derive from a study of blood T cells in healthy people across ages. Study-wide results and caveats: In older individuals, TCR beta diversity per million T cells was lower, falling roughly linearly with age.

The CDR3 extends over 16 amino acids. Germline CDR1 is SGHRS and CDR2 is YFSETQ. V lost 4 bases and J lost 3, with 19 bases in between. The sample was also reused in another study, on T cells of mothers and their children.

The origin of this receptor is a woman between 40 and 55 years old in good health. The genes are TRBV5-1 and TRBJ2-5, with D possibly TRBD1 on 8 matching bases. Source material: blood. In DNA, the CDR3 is TGCGCCAGCAGCCCTGACAGGGGAGGGTTGGAAGAGACCCAGTACTTC. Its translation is CASSPDRGGLEETQYF.